One sample yielded the 21 T cell receptor beta chains listed below, sequenced in a study of OX40 agonist ivuxolimab in advanced cancers. The protocol was immunoSEQ multiplex PCR, while the TCRdb copy is restricted to in-frame clones and leaves out a portion. This table holds 25,000 to 40,000 clones, just under 90% found once. The sample here was CD4+ or CD8+ T cells sorted from blood, taken in a trial of the OX40 agonist ivuxolimab. These receptors came from an adult with an advanced solid tumor such as melanoma, head and neck, liver or kidney cancer.

The J gene is TRBJ2-5, the V gene TRBV6-6; D not certain. The length of the CDR3 is 12 residues. V was cut by 6 bases and J by 1 base, with 6 bases left in between. CDR1 and CDR2 from the germline V gene are MNHNY and SVGAGI (reference sequence). As DNA, the CDR3 is TGTGCCAGCAGGGCTATCCAAGAGACCCAGTACTTC. Translating it yields CASRAIQETQYF.

The J gene is TRBJ2-7, the V gene TRBV19; D gene uncertain. With 7 bases removed from V and 0 bases from J, the gap between germline ends came to 13 bases. CDR1 and CDR2 (germline): LNHDA, SQIVND (reference sequence). The CDR3 extends over 14 amino acids. The CDR3 DNA sequence: TGTGCCAGTACCCCGTCGAGCACCTCCTACGAGCAGTACTTC. Amino acid sequence: CASTPSSTSYEQYF.

The chain uses TRBV6-7 and TRBJ2-5, with a possible D match to TRBD2 (6 bases). The DNA end favors TRBJ2-7, so the J call may be wrong. TRBV6-7 is an ORF for which the function is uncertain. The CDR3 is 12 amino acids. CDR3: CASSPDYHEQYF. The CDR3 bases are TGTGCCAGCAGTCCGGACTACCACGAGCAGTACTTC.

The chain carries TRBV6-5 and TRBJ1-2; 8 nucleotides line up with TRBD1. The ends lost 8 bases at V and 6 bases at J; junction bases unmatched: 2. CDR1 is MNHEY and CDR2 is SVGAGI in the germline V gene. The CDR3 loop spans 11 amino acids. The CDR3 protein is CASAGGHGYTF. For the CDR3, the DNA is TGTGCCAGCGCAGGGGGCCATGGCTACACCTTC.

The CDR3 region has the DNA TGTGCCAGCAGCCCATCCCTAGCGGGAGGGCAAAATGAGCAGTTCTTC. It encodes CASSPSLAGGQNEQFF. The genes are TRBV7-9 and TRBJ2-1, with 12 positions matching TRBD2. The trim removed 5 bases at V and 7 bases at J, leaving 9 bases unmatched. Germline assignment: CDR1 SEHNR and CDR2 FQNEAQ (reference sequence). The CDR3 runs to 16 residues.

The rearrangement links TRBV7-3 to TRBJ1-2; no clear D gene. Germline V CDR1 and CDR2: SGHTA, FQGTGA. V was clipped by 5 bases and J by 2 bases, with 9 bases between them. CDR3 length: 13 residues. The CDR3 sequence: CASSINRNYGYTF. DNA for the CDR3: TGTGCCAGCAGCATAAACAGAAACTATGGCTACACCTTC.

The chain links TRBV2 to TRBJ1-4; tentative D call: TRBD1 (6 bases). The germline V and J ends were trimmed by 8 bases and 0 bases, with 7 bases remaining between them. This CDR3 has 13 residues. The germline CDR1 and CDR2 sequences are SNHLY and FYNNEI. Written as DNA, the CDR3 is TGTGCCAGCGACAGGCCAACTAATGAAAAACTGTTTTTT. It encodes CASDRPTNEKLFF.

The gene calls are TRBV7-3 and TRBJ2-1; 8 nucleotides agree with TRBD1. Germline CDR1 SGHTA, CDR2 FQGTGA. V dropped 2 bases and J dropped 6; count of bases not matched to a gene: 9. The CDR3 is made up of 16 amino acids. CDR3 coding DNA: TGTGCCAGCAGCTTATATAACAGGGGGTTCGGCAATGAGCAGTTCTTC. The encoded protein is CASSLYNRGFGNEQFF.

The chain couples TRBV6-1 to TRBJ1-5; D not certain. The CDR3 is 12 residues long. Germline CDR1 and CDR2: MNHNS and SASEGT. V was pared by 6 bases and J by 10 bases, with 13 bases between. The CDR3, as DNA: TGTGCCAGCAGAGAAACCCCCCTTCCCCAGCATTTT. Translated, it gives CASRETPLPQHF.

J is TRBJ2-1 and V is TRBV4-1, with D perhaps assigned TRBD1 or TRBD2 (5 bases each). V lost 0 bases and J 4 bases, leaving 7 bases between the germline ends. The CDR3 consists of 14 residues. The germline CDR1 and CDR2 sequences are MGHRA and YSYEKL. The CDR3 region is CASSQEGRYNEQFF. CDR3 sequence (DNA): TGCGCCAGCAGCCAAGAGGGACGGTACAATGAGCAGTTCTTC.

In nucleotides, the CDR3 is TGTGCCAGCAGTTACACAGGGGAGAGGTACTATGGCTACACCTTC. It specifies CASSYTGERYYGYTF. The chain is built from TRBV6-5 and TRBJ1-2; 7 nucleotides align to TRBD1. Germline V gene sequence: CDR1 MNHEY, CDR2 SVGAGI. The CDR3 loop spans 15 amino acids. V lost 2 bases, J lost 3 bases, and 6 bases stayed unmatched.

Note on this clone: The junction shows a germline mismatch at one end, possibly a read error. The chain links TRBV28 to TRBJ2-7; 11 nucleotides match TRBD2. CDR1 and CDR2 from the germline V gene are MDHEN and SYDVKM. This CDR3 is 12 amino acids long. CDR3 in DNA: TGTGCCAGCAGTCCAGGGACTAGCGGCCTAATCTTC. Amino acids: CASSPGTSGLIF.

The J gene is TRBJ2-1, the V gene TRBV9; 14 bases match TRBD2. Germline V lookup: CDR1 SGDLS, CDR2 YYNGEE. V was clipped by 3 bases and J by 4 bases; unmatched bases: 3. The CDR3 covers 16 residues. CDR3 sequence: CASSAGTSGSYNEQFF. Written as DNA, the CDR3 is TGTGCCAGCAGCGCGGGGACTAGCGGGAGTTACAATGAGCAGTTCTTC. Together with reference TRBV9 and TRBJ2-1, the CDR3 gives the full variable domain: DSGVTQTPKHLITATGQRVTLRCSPRSGDLSVYWYQQSLDQGLQFLIQYYNGEERAKGNILERFSAQQFPDLHSELNLSSLELGDSALYFCASSAGTSGSYNEQFFGPGTRLTVL.

The chain recombines TRBV27 with TRBJ1-2; weak D call: TRBD1 (5 bases). The V end lost 3 bases, the J end lost 4 bases, and 12 bases lay between the germline ends. This CDR3 has 14 amino acids. The germline gives CDR1 MNHEY, CDR2 SMNVEV (reference sequence). In DNA, the CDR3 is TGTGCCAGCAGTTTCGGGCAGGGCCTCTATGGCTACACCTTC. Its translation: CASSFGQGLYGYTF.

The sample holds one count of this clone. This rearrangement joins TRBV5-5 to TRBJ1-2; no clear D. The CDR3 totals 14 residues. CDR1 and CDR2 from the germline V gene are SGHKS and YYEKEE (reference sequence). The germline V and J ends were trimmed by 5 bases and 4 bases, with 15 bases remaining between them. The CDR3 loop reads CASRPHPESYGYTF. The CDR3 nucleotides are TGTGCCAGCAGGCCCCATCCGGAGAGCTATGGCTACACCTTC.

In its sample, this clone ranks as medium-sized. V is TRBV28 and J is TRBJ1-1; D ambiguous. V was shortened by 5 bases and J by 0 bases, with 16 bases between the two germline ends. Germline V gene data show CDR1 as MDHEN and CDR2 as SYDVKM. The CDR3 loop spans 16 amino acids. The CDR3 loop is CASSGQRASMNTEAFF. In nucleotides, the CDR3 is TGTGCCAGCAGTGGTCAGAGAGCCTCCATGAACACTGAAGCTTTCTTT. The whole variable domain, remainder taken from reference TRBV28 and TRBJ1-1, is DVKVTQSSRYLVKRTGEKVFLECVQDMDHENMFWYRQDPGLGLRLIYFSYDVKMKEKGDIPEGYSVSREKKERFSLILESASTNQTSMYLCASSGQRASMNTEAFFGQGTRLTVV.

The rearrangement links TRBV7-9 to TRBJ2-5, with TRBD1 identical over 9 bases. The last part of the DNA fits TRBJ2-7 better; the J call may be wrong. Germline CDR1 and CDR2: SEHNR and FQNEAQ (reference sequence). The CDR3 has 14 amino acids. The CDR3 DNA follows: TGTGCCAGCAGCTTAGCGGGACAGGGTTACGAGCAGTACTTC. This translates into CASSLAGQGYEQYF.

This sequence joins TRBV19 and TRBJ1-2, with D perhaps TRBD1 (6 bases). There are 16 residues in the CDR3. Germline CDR1 LNHDA, CDR2 SQIVND (reference sequence). V shed 0 bases and J shed 4 bases, with 15 bases lying between them. The chain's CDR3 is CASSIEEQGGFYGYTF. In nucleotides, the CDR3 is TGTGCCAGTAGTATAGAGGAACAGGGCGGGTTCTATGGCTACACCTTC.

The chain recombines TRBV7-9 with TRBJ1-2; no clear D gene. This CDR3 region has 13 residues. The germline gives CDR1 SEHNR, CDR2 FQNEAQ (reference sequence). V gave up 0 bases and J gave up 5 bases, with 7 bases separating them. In nucleotides, the CDR3 is TGTGCCAGCAGCTTAGCGGCTGGTTATGGCTACACCTTC. Protein: CASSLAAGYGYTF.

This sequence joins TRBV5-1 and TRBJ2-1; 9 bases fit TRBD2. Germline trimming cut 4 bases from V and 4 bases from J; bases unmatched to any gene: 9. Per germline, CDR1 SGHRS and CDR2 YFSETQ. The length of the CDR3 is 16 residues. CDR3 nucleotide sequence: TGCGCCAGCAGCGGTGGGAGCGGGGGGACTTACAATGAGCAGTTCTTC. Its translation: CASSGGSGGTYNEQFF. Full variable domain (rest looked up from reference TRBV5-1 and TRBJ2-1): KAGVTQTPRYLIKTRGQQVTLSCSPISGHRSVSWYQQTPGQGLQFLFEYFSETQRNKGNFPGRFSGRQFSNSRSEMNVSTLELGDSALYLCASSGGSGGTYNEQFFGPGTRLTVL.

The rearrangement joins TRBV27 to TRBJ2-7; no firm D call. The ends were cut back, 7 bases at V and 1 base at J, with 5 bases in the middle. The CDR3 totals 11 residues. CDR1 and CDR2 from the germline V gene are MNHEY and SMNVEV (reference sequence). The CDR3 region is CASKTSYEQYF. In nucleotides, the CDR3 is TGTGCCAGCAAAACTTCCTACGAGCAGTACTTC.